Reported below is one T cell receptor beta chain. Trimming removed 4 bases at V and 6 bases at J, with 16 bases between. CDR3 length equals 14 residues. The V gene's germline CDR1 is SGHDN and CDR2 FVKESK. Authors' processing steps: Counts of nucleated cells, estimated from reference gene primer amplification, were obtained. Measured with immunoSEQ multiplex PCR; TCRdb has only the in-frame clones, and not every one. The DNA was the basis for D and trimming; V, J and clone size are from that table. Here the sample spans 300,000 or so clones, over 75% being singletons. This entry belongs to a study of blood T cell repertoires in COVID-19. The study assigned cohorts using participant-reported clinical history. Recovered status applied to Cohort 3 donors who had two consecutive negative PCRs. It also applied to those with clearance or with symptom resolution.

Sample: PBMCs or T cells enriched from blood (not recorded which). J is TRBJ2-7 and V is TRBV14; D possibly corresponds to TRBD1 (6 bases). The clonotype comes from a woman in her twenties or thirties who had recovered from COVID-19. CDR3 DNA: TGTGCCAGCAGCCCCACGGACAGTCTCTCCGAGCAGTACTTC. This translates into CASSPTDSLSEQYF.